This T cell receptor (beta chain) was sequenced for a study of identical twins. The CDR3 runs to 13 residues. The ends were cut back, 7 bases at V and 4 bases at J, with 11 bases in the middle. From germline, CDR1 is MDHEN and CDR2 SYDVKM. This clonotype has just a few counts. Its antigen is as yet unknown. Study observations and caveats: Potential partial confounding of zero-insertion analyses by invariant MAIT and iNKT cells was noted. Excess twin sharing in beta out-of-frame sequences was weaker. Among monozygotic twins, out-of-frame TCR alpha sharing exceeded what models predicted.

TCRdb re-called the 5' RACE reads through MiXCR, storing one row per CDR3 protein. Among 550,000 to 700,000 distinct CDR3 sequences listed, 9% to 10% were seen once. The same data also contributed to another study, on yellow fever vaccine responses in identical twins. This second study says: Twins' T cell vaccine responses reportedly looked partly convergent, partly personalized.

The clonotype comes from a woman in her late teens or twenties in good health. The chain joins TRBV28 to TRBJ1-3; tentative D call: TRBD1 (6 bases). The source material was PBMCs. CDR3 sequence: CASTGEVGNTIYF. The CDR3 bases are TGTGCCAGCACAGGGGAGGTCGGAAACACCATATATTTT.